The rows below give T cell receptor beta chains drawn from one sample of a study of shared clonotypes between healthy human individuals. Sequenced by immunoSEQ multiplex PCR; TCRdb stores in-frame clones only, minus some. Among fewer than 1.6 million clones listed, less than 99% were seen once. The sequenced sample was naive CD4+ T cells sorted from blood. These receptors all come from a young man in good health. Both conserved end residues are part of each CDR3. D genes are given only for firm matches.

TRBV27,TRBJ2-7,-,CASSFGTPGSSSYEQYF
TRBV19,TRBJ2-1,-,CASRRELSYNEQFF
TRBV5-1,TRBJ1-2,-,CASSLDSANYGYTF
TRBV2,TRBJ1-5,-,CASTRGVSVNQPQHF
TRBV5-1,TRBJ1-1,-,CASGPTGGTEAFF
TRBV27,TRBJ2-5,-,CASRNKGETQYF
TRBV5-6,TRBJ2-7,-,CASSFTGELRYEQYF
TRBV5-1,TRBJ2-3,-,CASSLAQGTDTQYF
TRBV4-1,TRBJ1-5,-,CASSHLGDTNQPQHF
TRBV9,TRBJ2-1,TRBD2,CASSSPAGTSGNEQFF
TRBV6-5,TRBJ1-2,-,CASSSKWSAAYGYTF
TRBV18,TRBJ2-3,-,CASSPPQPGANSGQYF
TRBV2,TRBJ2-7,TRBD1,CASSFRDRGPEQYF
TRBV9,TRBJ2-1,TRBD1,CASSDTGGWAYNEQFF
TRBV28,-,-,CASSLQGSSYEQYF
TRBV5-4,TRBJ2-7,TRBD1,CASSQETGSLYEQYF
TRBV9,TRBJ2-7,TRBD2,CASSAGLAEREQYF
TRBV5-1,TRBJ1-5,-,CASSLVGEGQPQHF
TRBV18,TRBJ1-5,TRBD1,CASSLGTGGDQPQHF
TRBV10-3,TRBJ1-1,-,CAIREGQTTEAFF
TRBV7-9,TRBJ1-1,TRBD1,CASSLQGEKAFF
TRBV9,TRBJ2-7,TRBD2,CASSVGGLAGGEQYF
TRBV2,TRBJ1-1,-,CASSGARLNTEAFF
TRBV14,TRBJ2-5,TRBD1,CASSPRTGQETQYF
TRBV11-2,TRBJ2-2,TRBD1,CASSPGQLTGELFF
TRBV7-8,TRBJ2-1,TRBD2,CASSLGTSSANEQFF
TRBV5-1,TRBJ2-3,-,CASSSGGGDTQYF
TRBV5-4,TRBJ2-1,TRBD1,CASSWSTGGSIRRDEQFF
TRBV28,TRBJ1-4,TRBD1,CASSSGQIMKKLFF
TRBV7-2,TRBJ2-7,-,CASSLVTRVGYEQYF
TRBV9,TRBJ2-3,-,CASSVVGLVDTQYF
TRBV9,TRBJ2-3,TRBD2,CASSVDSGRTDTQYF
TRBV11-2,TRBJ2-1,-,CASSSYRQGGEQFF
TRBV23-1,TRBJ2-3,TRBD2,CATTNAGGTDTQYF
TRBV13,TRBJ2-1,-,CASSPRLGRSEQFF
TRBV19,TRBJ2-1,-,CASSPYASGGNEQFF
TRBV5-1,TRBJ2-7,-,CASSLAISSGTQETDEQYF
TRBV7-9,TRBJ2-7,TRBD1,CASSFGQGGTYEQYF
TRBV7-9,TRBJ2-1,TRBD2,CASSLGALAGDEQFF
TRBV6-5,TRBJ1-1,TRBD1,CASSYSPRQGNTEAFF
TRBV4-1,TRBJ2-7,TRBD1,CASSQEGQKGPSYEQYF
TRBV5-4,TRBJ1-4,-,CASSSRGQGNEKLFF
TRBV7-9,TRBJ1-4,-,CASSIGTGLRTNEKLFF
TRBV7-9,TRBJ2-2,TRBD2,CASTRRSGRGTGELFF
TRBV6-5,TRBJ2-7,-,CASHTRGPTYEQYF
TRBV15,TRBJ1-2,-,CATSPPGAGGYTF
TRBV6-5,TRBJ1-1,-,CASSSGLRRNTEAFF
TRBV27,TRBJ1-2,-,CASSSSDYGYTF
TRBV7-9,TRBJ1-1,-,CASSLEIGGDTEAFF
TRBV29-1,TRBJ1-2,TRBD1,CSVGAGTGMYGYTF
TRBV7-2,TRBJ1-1,TRBD1,CASSPATGRNTEAFF